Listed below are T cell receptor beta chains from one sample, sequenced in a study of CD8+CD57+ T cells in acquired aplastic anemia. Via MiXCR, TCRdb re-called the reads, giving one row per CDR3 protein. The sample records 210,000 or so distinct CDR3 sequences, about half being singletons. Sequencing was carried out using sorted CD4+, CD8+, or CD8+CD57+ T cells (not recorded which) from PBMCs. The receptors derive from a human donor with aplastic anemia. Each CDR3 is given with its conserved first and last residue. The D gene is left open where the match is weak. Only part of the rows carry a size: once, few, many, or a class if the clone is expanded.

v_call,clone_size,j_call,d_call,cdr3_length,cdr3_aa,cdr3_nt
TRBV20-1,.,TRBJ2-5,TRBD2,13,CSATSGGQETQYF,TGCAGTGCTACGAGCGGGGGACAAGAGACCCAGTACTTC
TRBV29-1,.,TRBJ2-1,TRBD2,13,CSVFETSGNEQFF,TGCAGCGTTTTTGAGACTAGCGGCAATGAGCAGTTCTTC
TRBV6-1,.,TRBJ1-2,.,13,CASSGPSFYGYTF,TGTGCCAGCAGTGGACCGAGCTTCTATGGCTACACCTTC
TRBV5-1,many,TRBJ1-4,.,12,CASRGSSGKLFF,TGCGCCAGCAGAGGGAGCTCCGGAAAACTGTTTTTT
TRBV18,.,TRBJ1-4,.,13,CASSTAANEKLFF,TGTGCCAGCTCAACGGCAGCTAATGAAAAACTGTTTTTT
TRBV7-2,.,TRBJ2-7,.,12,CASSFQGTEQYF,TGTGCCAGCAGCTTTCAGGGTACCGAGCAGTACTTC
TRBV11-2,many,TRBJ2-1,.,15,CASSQGGEGGNEQFF,TGTGCCAGCAGCCAGGGCGGGGAAGGGGGCAATGAGCAGTTCTTC
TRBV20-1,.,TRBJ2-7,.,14,CSAKQELGTYEQYF,TGCAGTGCTAAACAGGAACTCGGGACGTACGAGCAGTACTTC
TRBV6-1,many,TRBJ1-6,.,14,CASSGGTNNSPLHF,TGTGCCAGCAGTGGCGGAACCAATAATTCACCCCTCCACTTT
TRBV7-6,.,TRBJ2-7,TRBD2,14,CASTNGGGAYEQYF,TGTGCCAGCACAAACGGCGGGGGGGCCTACGAGCAGTACTTC
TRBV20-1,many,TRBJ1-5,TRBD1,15,CSARQYRGLTQPQHF,TGCAGTGCTAGACAGTACAGGGGGTTAACGCAGCCCCAGCATTTT
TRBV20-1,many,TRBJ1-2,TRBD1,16,CSAREDRAKVNYGYTF,TGCAGTGCTAGAGAGGACAGGGCAAAAGTTAACTATGGCTACACCTTC
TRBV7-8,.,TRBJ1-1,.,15,CASRPLGAGNTEAFF,TGTGCCAGCAGACCTCTTGGGGCGGGGAACACTGAAGCTTTCTTT
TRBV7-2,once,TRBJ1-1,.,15,CASSFRGGLNTEAFF,TGTGCCAGCAGCTTTAGGGGGGGACTGAACACTGAAGCTTTCTTT
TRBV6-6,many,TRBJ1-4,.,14,CASSDRETNEKLFF,TGTGCCAGCAGTGACCGGGAGACTAATGAAAAACTGTTTTTT
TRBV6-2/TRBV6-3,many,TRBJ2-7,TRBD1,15,CASKDRDRGGYEQYF,TGTGCCAGCAAAGACCGGGACAGGGGTGGATACGAGCAGTACTTC
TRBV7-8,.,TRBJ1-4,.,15,CASSYPGRDGEKLFF,TGTGCCAGCAGCTACCCGGGACGGGATGGGGAAAAGCTGTTTTTT
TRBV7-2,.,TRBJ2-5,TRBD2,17,CASSPIGRVEDQETQYF,TGTGCCAGCAGCCCAATTGGGAGGGTGGAGGACCAAGAGACCCAGTACTTC
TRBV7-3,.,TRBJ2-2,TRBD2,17,CASRRLAGGTNTGELSF,TGCGCCAGCCGCCGACTAGCGGGGGGGACGAACACCGGGGAGCTGTCTTTT
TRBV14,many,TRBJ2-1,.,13,CASSSGGGNEQFF,TGTGCCAGCAGCTCAGGGGGGGGCAATGAGCAGTTCTTC
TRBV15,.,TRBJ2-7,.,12,CATSRSSYEQYF,TGTGCCACCAGCAGAAGCTCCTACGAGCAGTACTTC
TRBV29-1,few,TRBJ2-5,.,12,CSVQGGFETQYF,TGCAGCGTCCAAGGGGGTTTTGAGACCCAGTACTTC
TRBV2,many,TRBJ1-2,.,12,CASSAIGYGYTF,TGTGCCAGCAGTGCGATAGGGTATGGCTACACCTTC
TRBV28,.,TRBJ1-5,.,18,CASSLRRRDRWRNQPQHF,TGTGCCAGCAGTTTACGCCGCCGAGACAGGTGGCGGAATCAGCCCCAGCATTTT